These T cell receptor beta chains were read from a single sample in a study of patients and donors after allogeneic stem cell transplantation. TCRdb reprocessed the RT-PCR reads with MiXCR, giving one entry per CDR3 protein. Of hundreds of thousands of distinct CDR3 sequences detected, roughly 17% appear once; the ten largest clones hold less than 8%. The sequenced sample consisted of blood, either unsorted or a sorted T cell fraction (not recorded which). The receptors originated from a human donor who was either an allogeneic HSCT recipient or a stem cell or donor lymphocyte infusion donor (not recorded which). It is not recorded whose cells these are; they may come from a transplant donor. Each CDR3 is given with its conserved first and last residue. A D gene is named only where the DNA matches it firmly. Size values are once, few and many counts, or a class for expanded clones, and some rows have none.

j_call | d_call | v_call | clone_size | cdr3_aa | cdr3_nt
TRBJ2-7 | TRBD1 | TRBV27 | few | CASSSDRDALYEQYF | TGTGCCAGCAGTTCCGACAGGGATGCACTATACGAGCAGTACTTC
TRBJ2-1 | NA | TRBV6-5 | many | CASSYSGALTGNEQFF | TGTGCCAGCAGTTACTCCGGAGCCCTAACGGGGAATGAGCAGTTCTTC
TRBJ2-1 | TRBD2 | TRBV5-1 | few | CASSRPTSGLAYNEQFF | TGCGCCAGCAGCCGGCCCACTAGCGGGTTAGCCTACAATGAGCAGTTCTTC
TRBJ1-1 | TRBD1 | TRBV2 | NA | CASSATLRRTGSLHTEAFF | TGTGCCAGCAGTGCGACTCTTCGCAGGACAGGGAGCCTCCACACTGAAGCTTTCTTT
TRBJ1-3 | TRBD1 | TRBV2 | NA | CASSQGQGTGNTIYF | TGTGCCAGCAGTCAGGGACAGGGGACTGGAAACACCATATATTTT
TRBJ2-1 | TRBD2 | TRBV11-2 | NA | CASSLVMGLVGNEQFF | TGTGCCAGCAGCTTAGTGATGGGACTAGTAGGCAATGAGCAGTTCTTC
TRBJ1-3 | NA | TRBV5-1 | many | CASSRTGSGNTIYF | TGTGCCAGCAGCCGCACAGGGTCTGGAAACACCATATATTTT
TRBJ2-1 | NA | TRBV20-1 | NA | CSAAWTQPSNEQFF | TGCAGTGCTGCGTGGACTCAACCCTCCAATGAGCAGTTCTTC
TRBJ1-1 | NA | TRBV30 | NA | CAWRTPGALRAFF | TGTGCCTGGAGGACGCCAGGGGCGCTTCGAGCTTTCTTT
TRBJ1-4 | NA | TRBV6-5 | few | CASSYSGGVVEKLFF | TGTGCCAGCAGTTACTCGGGCGGGGTGGTGGAAAAACTGTTTTTT
TRBJ2-1 | NA | TRBV3-1 | NA | CASSQGLNEQFF | TGTGCCAGCAGCCAAGGGTTAAACGAGCAGTTCTTC
TRBJ2-5 | TRBD2 | TRBV7-2 | few | CASSLSSGGAETQYF | TGTGCCAGCAGCTTATCCAGCGGGGGGGCTGAGACCCAGTACTTC
TRBJ2-1 | TRBD2 | TRBV6-4 | NA | CASSYSRDYQSEQFF | TGTGCCAGCAGCTACTCAAGGGACTATCAGAGTGAGCAGTTCTTC
TRBJ1-2 | NA | TRBV5-8 | NA | CASSFWSNGNGYTF | TGTGCCAGCAGCTTCTGGTCAAACGGGAATGGCTACACCTTC
TRBJ1-6 | NA | TRBV12-3/TRBV12-4 | NA | CASKAGRDVSPLHF | TGTGCCAGCAAAGCAGGGCGCGACGTATCACCCCTCCACTTT